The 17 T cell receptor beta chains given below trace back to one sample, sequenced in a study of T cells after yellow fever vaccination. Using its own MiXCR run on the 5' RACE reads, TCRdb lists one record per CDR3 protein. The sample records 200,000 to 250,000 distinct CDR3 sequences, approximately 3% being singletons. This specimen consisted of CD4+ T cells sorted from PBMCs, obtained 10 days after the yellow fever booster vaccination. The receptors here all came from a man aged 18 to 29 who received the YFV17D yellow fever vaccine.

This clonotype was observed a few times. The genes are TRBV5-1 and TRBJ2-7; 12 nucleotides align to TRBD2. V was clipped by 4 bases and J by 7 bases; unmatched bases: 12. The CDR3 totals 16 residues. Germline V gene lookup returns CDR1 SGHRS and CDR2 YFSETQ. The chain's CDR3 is CASSLRASGGAREQYF. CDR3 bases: TGCGCCAGCAGCCTACGGGCTAGCGGGGGGGCCCGAGAGCAGTACTTC.

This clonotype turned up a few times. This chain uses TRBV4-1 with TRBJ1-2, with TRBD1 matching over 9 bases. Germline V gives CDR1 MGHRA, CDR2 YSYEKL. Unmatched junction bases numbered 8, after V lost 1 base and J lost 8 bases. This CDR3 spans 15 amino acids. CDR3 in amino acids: CASSQVRTGVFGYTF. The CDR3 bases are TGCGCCAGCAGCCAAGTCCGGACAGGGGTGTTCGGCTACACCTTC.

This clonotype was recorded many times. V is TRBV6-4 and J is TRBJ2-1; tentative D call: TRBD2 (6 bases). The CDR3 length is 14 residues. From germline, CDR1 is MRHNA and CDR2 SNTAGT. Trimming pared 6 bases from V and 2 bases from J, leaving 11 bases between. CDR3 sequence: CASSRDLTYNEQFF. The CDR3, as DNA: TGTGCCAGCAGCCGGGACTTAACCTACAATGAGCAGTTCTTC.

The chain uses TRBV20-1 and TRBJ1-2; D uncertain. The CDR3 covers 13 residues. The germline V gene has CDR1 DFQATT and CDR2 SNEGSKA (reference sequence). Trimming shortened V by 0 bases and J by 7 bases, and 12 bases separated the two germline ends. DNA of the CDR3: TGCAGTGCTAGAGAAGGGAGGAGTGGTGGCTACACCTTC. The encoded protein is CSAREGRSGGYTF.

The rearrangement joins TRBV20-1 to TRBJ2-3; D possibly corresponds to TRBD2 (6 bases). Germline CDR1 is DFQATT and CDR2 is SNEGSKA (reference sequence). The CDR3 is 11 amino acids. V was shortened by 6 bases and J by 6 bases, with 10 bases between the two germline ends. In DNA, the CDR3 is TGCAGTGCCCAAGCGGGCGATACGCAGTATTTT. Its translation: CSAQAGDTQYF.

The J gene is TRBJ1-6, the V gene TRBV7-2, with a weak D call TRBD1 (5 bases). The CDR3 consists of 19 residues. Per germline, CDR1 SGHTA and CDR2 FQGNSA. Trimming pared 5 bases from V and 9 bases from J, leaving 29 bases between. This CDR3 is CASSVMGGLALRPASPLHF. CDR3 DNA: TGTGCCAGCAGCGTTATGGGGGGATTAGCCTTAAGGCCTGCTTCACCCCTCCACTTT.

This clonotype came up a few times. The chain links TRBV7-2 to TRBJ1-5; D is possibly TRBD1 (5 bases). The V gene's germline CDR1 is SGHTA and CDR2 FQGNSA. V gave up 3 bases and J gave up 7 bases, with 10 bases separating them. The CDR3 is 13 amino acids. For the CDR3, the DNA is TGTGCCAGCAGCTTGATAGGGGACCAGCCCCAGCATTTT. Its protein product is CASSLIGDQPQHF.

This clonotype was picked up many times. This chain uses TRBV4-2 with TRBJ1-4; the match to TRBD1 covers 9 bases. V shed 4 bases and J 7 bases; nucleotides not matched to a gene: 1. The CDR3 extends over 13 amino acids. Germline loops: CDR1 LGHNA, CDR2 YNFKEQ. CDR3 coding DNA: TGTGCCAGCAGCCTGGGACAGGGTGAAAAACTGTTTTTT. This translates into CASSLGQGEKLFF.

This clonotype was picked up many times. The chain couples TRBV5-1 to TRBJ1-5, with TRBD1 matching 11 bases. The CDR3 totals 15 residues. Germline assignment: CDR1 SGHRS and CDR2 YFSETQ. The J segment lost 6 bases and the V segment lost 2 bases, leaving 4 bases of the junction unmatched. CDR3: CASSLWTGGFQPQHF. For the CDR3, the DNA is TGCGCCAGCAGCTTATGGACAGGGGGCTTTCAGCCCCAGCATTTT.

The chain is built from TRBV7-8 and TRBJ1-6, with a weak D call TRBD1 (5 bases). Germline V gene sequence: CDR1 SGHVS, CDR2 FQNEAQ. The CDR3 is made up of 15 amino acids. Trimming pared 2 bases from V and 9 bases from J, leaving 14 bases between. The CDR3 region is CASSLMGGQSSPLHF. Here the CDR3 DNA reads TGTGCCAGCAGCTTAATGGGGGGTCAAAGTTCACCCCTCCACTTT.

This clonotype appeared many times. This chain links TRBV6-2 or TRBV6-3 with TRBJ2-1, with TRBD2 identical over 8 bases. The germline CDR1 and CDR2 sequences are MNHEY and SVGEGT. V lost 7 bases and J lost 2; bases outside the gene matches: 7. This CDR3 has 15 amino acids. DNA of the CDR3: TGTGCCAGCACCCGGGGGGGACTTCCCTACAATGAGCAGTTCTTC. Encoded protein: CASTRGGLPYNEQFF.

The CDR3 region is CASSTSGVGTDTQYF. The CDR3 coding sequence is TGTGCCAGCAGTACTAGCGGGGTGGGCACAGATACGCAGTATTTT. The V gene is TRBV9, the J gene TRBJ2-3; 10 bases fit TRBD2. The CDR3 spans 15 residues. V dropped 5 bases and J dropped 1; count of bases not matched to a gene: 4. CDR1 and CDR2 (germline): SGDLS, YYNGEE.

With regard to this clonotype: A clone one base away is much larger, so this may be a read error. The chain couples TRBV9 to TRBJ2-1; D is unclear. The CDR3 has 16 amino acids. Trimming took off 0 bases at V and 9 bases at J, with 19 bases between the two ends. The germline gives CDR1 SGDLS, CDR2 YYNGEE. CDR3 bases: TGTGCCAGCAGCGTAGGCCCCACGGTGCTCCACACTGAGCAGTTCTTC. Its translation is CASSVGPTVLHTEQFF. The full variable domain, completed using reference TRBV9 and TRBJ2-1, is DSGVTQTPKHLITATGQRVTLRCSPRSGDLSVYWYQQSLDQGLQFLIQYYNGEERAKGNILERFSAQQFPDLHSELNLSSLELGDSALYFCASSVGPTVLHTEQFFGPGTRLTVL.

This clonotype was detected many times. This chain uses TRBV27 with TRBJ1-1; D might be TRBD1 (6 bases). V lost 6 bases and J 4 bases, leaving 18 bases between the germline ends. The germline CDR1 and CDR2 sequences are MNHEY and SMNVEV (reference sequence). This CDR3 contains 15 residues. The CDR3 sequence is CASSLKASRGTEAFF. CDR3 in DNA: TGTGCCAGCAGCCTAAAGGCAAGCAGGGGCACTGAAGCTTTCTTT.

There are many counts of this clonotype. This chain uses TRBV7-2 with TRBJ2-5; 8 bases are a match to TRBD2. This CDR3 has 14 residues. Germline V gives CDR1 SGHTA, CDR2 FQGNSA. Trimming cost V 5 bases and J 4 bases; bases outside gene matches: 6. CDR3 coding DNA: TGTGCCAGCAGCCCGGGACTAGGGGGAGAGACCCAGTACTTC. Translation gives CASSPGLGGETQYF.

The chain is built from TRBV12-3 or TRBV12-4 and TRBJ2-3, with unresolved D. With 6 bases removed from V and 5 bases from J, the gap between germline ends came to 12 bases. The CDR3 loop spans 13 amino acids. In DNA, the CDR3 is TGTGCCAGCAGGCCTTTAGTGGGAGATACGCAGTATTTT. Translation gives CASRPLVGDTQYF.

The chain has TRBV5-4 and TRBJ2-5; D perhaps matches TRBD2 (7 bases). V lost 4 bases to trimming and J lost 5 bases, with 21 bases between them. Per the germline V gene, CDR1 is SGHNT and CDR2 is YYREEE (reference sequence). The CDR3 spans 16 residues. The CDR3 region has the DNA TGTGCCAGCAGCCCCCTCCCCGGGGGGCGCAGGGAGACCCAGTACTTC. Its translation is CASSPLPGGRRETQYF.